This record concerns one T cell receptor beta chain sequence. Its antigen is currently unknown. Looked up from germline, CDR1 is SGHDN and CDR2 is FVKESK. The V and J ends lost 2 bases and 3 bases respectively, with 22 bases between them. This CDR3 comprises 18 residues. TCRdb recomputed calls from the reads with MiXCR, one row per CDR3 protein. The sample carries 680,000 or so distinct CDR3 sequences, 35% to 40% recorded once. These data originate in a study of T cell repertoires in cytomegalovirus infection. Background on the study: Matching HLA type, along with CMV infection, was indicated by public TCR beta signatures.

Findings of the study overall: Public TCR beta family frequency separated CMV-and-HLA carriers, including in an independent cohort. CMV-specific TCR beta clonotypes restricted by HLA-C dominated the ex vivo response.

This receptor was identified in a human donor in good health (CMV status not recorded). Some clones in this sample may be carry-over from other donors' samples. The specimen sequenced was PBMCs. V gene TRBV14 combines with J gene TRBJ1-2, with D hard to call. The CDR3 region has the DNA TGTGCCAGCAGCCAACGGTTGAGTCAGGTCGGGTTGGACTATGGCTACACCTTC. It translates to CASSQRLSQVGLDYGYTF.